Listed here are 10 T cell receptor beta chains from one sample, sequenced in a study of blood T cells in healthy people across ages. Together with a sample-barcoded 5' primer, a J-beta primer mix was included in a second PCR lasting about 6 to 12 cycles. MiXCR, applied by TCRdb to the 5' RACE reads, yields one record per CDR3 protein. The data show approximately 600,000 distinct CDR3 sequences, 58% seen once. Sequenced input: blood. The source is a man in his fifties or sixties in good health.

The gene calls are TRBV14 and TRBJ2-5; possibly TRBD1 for D (6 bases). The closer fit of TRBJ2-7 to the DNA end suggests the J call may be wrong. The CDR3 contains 13 residues. CDR1 is SGHDN and CDR2 is FVKESK in the germline V gene. The DNA for the CDR3 is TGTGCCAGCAGATTACAGGGCGCGGACGAGCAGTACTTC. It codes for CASRLQGADEQYF.

V gene TRBV6-5 combines with J gene TRBJ2-7; D possibly matches TRBD1 or TRBD2 (5 bases each). The CDR3 loop spans 13 amino acids. Germline CDR1 is MNHEY and CDR2 is SVGAGI. V lost 6 bases and J lost 3, with 12 bases in between. Here the CDR3 reads CASSQGRIYEQYF. CDR3 DNA sequence: TGTGCCAGCAGCCAGGGACGGATCTACGAGCAGTACTTC.

This CDR3 is CASTGGHTDTQYF. CDR3 sequence (DNA): TGTGCCAGCACCGGGGGGCATACAGATACGCAGTATTTT. This chain connects TRBV6-2 or TRBV6-3 to TRBJ2-3, with a tentative D call TRBD2 (7 bases). V shed 7 bases and J shed 3 bases, with 11 bases lying between them. CDR3 size: 13 residues. The V gene's germline CDR1 is MNHEY and CDR2 SVGEGT.

The rearrangement links TRBV7-2 to TRBJ2-5, with a possible D match to TRBD2 (5 bases). This CDR3 spans 13 amino acids. V was pared by 8 bases and J by 4 bases, with 14 bases between. Germline V gene data show CDR1 as SGHTA and CDR2 as FQGNSA. As DNA, the CDR3 is TGTGCCAGCGCCACCCTAGCAGGAGAGACCCAGTACTTC. Its protein product is CASATLAGETQYF.

This clonotype came up a few times. This sequence joins TRBV6-5 and TRBJ2-1; no reliable D call. The CDR3 length is 13 residues. Germline V gives CDR1 MNHEY, CDR2 SVGAGI. Trimming removed 7 bases at V and 3 bases at J, with 10 bases between. CDR3: CASTPGRYNEQFF. The CDR3 region has the DNA TGTGCCAGCACCCCCGGCCGCTACAATGAGCAGTTCTTC.

The chain carries TRBV7-9 and TRBJ2-4; 8 bases align to TRBD1. The CDR3 loop spans 14 amino acids. The germline V gene has CDR1 SEHNR and CDR2 FQNEAQ (reference sequence). V lost 0 bases and J lost 6; bases outside the gene matches: 1. In nucleotides, the CDR3 is TGTGCCAGCAGCTTAGCGGACAGGGTAAACATTCAGTACTTC. It encodes CASSLADRVNIQYF. The full variable domain, rest sourced from reference TRBV7-9 and TRBJ2-4, is DTGVSQNPRHKITKRGQNVTFRCDPISEHNRLYWYRQTLGQGPEFLTYFQNEAQLEKSRLLSDRFSAERPKGSFSTLEIQRTEQGDSAMYLCASSLADRVNIQYFGAGTRLSVL.

The CDR3 loop is CASSLEVGQGNSPLHF. CDR3 DNA sequence: TGTGCCAGCAGCTTGGAGGTTGGACAGGGGAATTCACCCCTCCACTTT. The chain combines TRBV5-5 with TRBJ1-6; 9 bases are a match to TRBD1. With 0 bases clipped from V and 7 bases from J, the junction kept 5 bases outside the gene matches. This CDR3 contains 16 residues. CDR1 and CDR2 (germline): SGHKS, YYEKEE (reference sequence).

The chain recombines TRBV4-2 with TRBJ2-7; 10 nucleotides match TRBD1. The J call is in doubt because the DNA end fits TRBJ2-5 better. The CDR3 spans 17 residues. The germline V gene encodes CDR1 LGHNA and CDR2 YNFKEQ. The CDR3, as DNA: TGTGCCAGCAGCCAAGACCCTCCGACAGGGGGCCGGGAGACCCAGTACTTC. Protein: CASSQDPPTGGRETQYF.

J is TRBJ2-7 and V is TRBV3-1; D is perhaps TRBD1 (6 bases). The DNA end is a closer match to TRBJ2-4, so the J assignment may be wrong. CDR3 size: 14 residues. The V gene's germline CDR1 is LGHDT and CDR2 YNNKEL (reference sequence). The CDR3 DNA reads as TGTGCCAGCAGCCCAGGCTGGGGGCCATCCATTCAGTACTTC. This encodes CASSPGWGPSIQYF.

This chain links TRBV21-1 with TRBJ2-3; TRBD1 was called by the table and not checked on the DNA. TRBV21-1 is marked as a pseudogene. The CDR3 is made up of 16 amino acids. CDR3 coding DNA: TGTGCCAGCAGCAAACGTCCCGGGTCAACATCAGATACGCAGTATTTT. Its translation is CASSKRPGSTSDTQYF.